Shown below are 9 T cell receptor beta chains from a single sample sequenced in a study of T-cell memory formation after mild COVID-19 (dated by TCRdb to about 2021). Library method: 5' RACE. The run used an Illumina NovaSeq 6000. TCRdb cleaned the public reads at Q25 with fastp, built clones with MiXCR and kept in-frame beta chains. Duplicate CDR3 protein sequences are folded into a single record with the most common DNA and genes. Within this sample are hundreds of thousands of distinct CDR3 sequences, with about 16% of them counted one time only. Around 20% of the sample belongs to the ten largest clones. The sequenced sample consisted of PBMCs or a T cell subset sorted from them (not recorded which). These receptors originate from a man aged 18 to 29 who had mild COVID-19 (a few samples of this study predate the infection). The sample titles of this study are shuffled in the database, so cell type and time point are left out; the donor was told from shared clones.

This clonotype was recorded many times. The gene calls are TRBV7-9 and TRBJ2-1; D unresolved. The V gene's germline CDR1 is SEHNR and CDR2 FQNEAQ (reference sequence). CDR3 length: 16 amino acids. The V and J ends lost 7 bases and 5 bases respectively, with 21 bases between them. Written as DNA, the CDR3 is TGTGCCAGCACCGCCGGTTTCTCCCCGATTGACAATGAGCAGTTCTTC. This translates into CASTAGFSPIDNEQFF.

Only a few counts were recorded for this clonotype. The V gene is TRBV20-1, the J gene TRBJ2-3; TRBD1 might be the D (5 bases). Between the trimmed V and J ends, which lost 7 bases and 0 bases, there was a span of 17 bases. The CDR3 length is 15 residues. Germline V CDR1 and CDR2: DFQATT, SNEGSKA (reference sequence). The CDR3 region has the DNA TGCAGTGGGAAGACAGAGGCCCTGAGCACAGATACGCAGTATTTT. Protein product: CSGKTEALSTDTQYF.

The J gene is TRBJ2-2, the V gene TRBV6-5, with 12 positions matching TRBD1. With V trimmed by 4 bases and J by 8 bases, 5 bases remained unmatched. This CDR3 contains 15 residues. The germline gives CDR1 MNHEY, CDR2 SVGAGI. The CDR3 spells CASSFGTGGLGELFF. DNA for the CDR3: TGTGCCAGCAGTTTTGGGACAGGGGGCTTGGGGGAGCTGTTTTTT.

This clonotype was detected a few times. The rearrangement joins TRBV20-1 to TRBJ2-7, with TRBD1 identical over 8 bases. The CDR3 totals 13 residues. CDR1 is DFQATT and CDR2 is SNEGSKA in the germline V gene (reference sequence). The junction had 5 bases not matched to a gene; V was cut back by 5 bases and J by 2 bases. The CDR3 bases are TGCAGTGCTCAGGACAGGGACGCCTACGAGCAGTACTTC. This translates into CSAQDRDAYEQYF.

This clonotype was observed a few times. The chain recombines TRBV2 with TRBJ2-4; the D is unclear. The V gene lost 8 bases and the J gene lost 0 bases, with 5 bases spanning the gap. The CDR3 has 12 amino acids. Looked up from germline, CDR1 is SNHLY and CDR2 is FYNNEI. The CDR3 DNA sequence: TGTGCCAGCGGGTTAGCCAAAAACATTCAGTACTTC. This codes for CASGLAKNIQYF.

The chain recombines TRBV29-1 with TRBJ2-3; D is possibly TRBD1 (5 bases). V shed 4 bases and J shed 5 bases, with 10 bases lying between them. This CDR3 has 12 residues. Germline CDR1 SQVTM, CDR2 ANQGSEA. The CDR3 loop is CSVGQGEDTQYF. The CDR3 DNA is TGCAGCGTTGGGCAGGGTGAAGATACGCAGTATTTT.

The CDR3 nucleotides are TGCGCCAGCAGCCCTCTATCCGGCGAAGCTTTCTTT. This sequence encodes CASSPLSGEAFF. The rearrangement links TRBV5-1 to TRBJ1-1; D unresolved. V lost 4 bases, J lost 8 bases, and 12 bases lay in between. Germline CDR1 reads SGHRS; CDR2 reads YFSETQ. CDR3 length: 12 residues.

This clonotype was counted only a few times. The V and J genes are TRBV7-2 and TRBJ2-3; 12 bases are a match to TRBD2. The V gene's germline CDR1 is SGHTA and CDR2 FQGNSA. V gave up 7 bases and J gave up 4 bases; unmatched junction bases: 3. The CDR3 is made up of 14 amino acids. CDR3 loop: CASNPSGGADTQYF. The CDR3, as DNA: TGTGCCAGCAACCCTAGCGGGGGGGCAGATACGCAGTATTTT.

The chain recombines TRBV20-1 with TRBJ1-2, with TRBD1 matching over 7 bases. The CDR3 sequence is 13 residues long. V lost 5 bases and J lost 3; bases outside the gene matches: 6. CDR1 and CDR2 (germline): DFQATT, SNEGSKA (reference sequence). CDR3 region: CSADLRGDYGYTF. CDR3 sequence (DNA): TGCAGTGCTGACCTCAGGGGGGACTATGGCTACACCTTC.